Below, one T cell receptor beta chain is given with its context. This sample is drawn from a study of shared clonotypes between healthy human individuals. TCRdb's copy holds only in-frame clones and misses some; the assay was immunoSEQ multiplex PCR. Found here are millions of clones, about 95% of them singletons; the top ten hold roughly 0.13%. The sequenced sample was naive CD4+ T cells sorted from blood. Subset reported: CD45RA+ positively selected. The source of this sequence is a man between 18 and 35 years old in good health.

The DNA for the CDR3 is TGTGCCTCCTGGGGGGGAACGGGGGAGACCCAGTACTTC. This sequence encodes CASWGGTGETQYF. The rearrangement uses TRBV6-6 and TRBJ2-5; 7 positions match TRBD2. The CDR3 has 13 residues. Germline assignment: CDR1 MNHNY and CDR2 SVGAGI (reference sequence). Losses at the gene ends were 11 bases for V and 5 bases for J; bases not matched to a gene: 11.